This T cell receptor (beta chain) was identified in a study of cytomegalovirus exposure and HLA in healthy donors. The CDR3 has 11 amino acids. From germline, CDR1 is MNHEY and CDR2 SVGAGI. Trimming stripped 4 bases from V and 8 bases from J, with 8 bases between. Regarding this clone: What it binds is not known.

The study ran its PCR with 60 Vbeta and 13 Jbeta primers. Repertoires were generated with immunoSEQ multiplex PCR, while TCRdb's copy carries only in-frame clones and drops some. The sample holds some 130,000 clones, 79% seen once. Whole-study results and caveats: Sequencing likely produced, as an artifact, a cluster of highly shared sequence variants. Per published reports, the classifier diagnosed cytomegalovirus status with high specificity and sensitivity.

The source of this sequence is a man aged 40-49 years in good health and CMV-seropositive. The chain joins TRBV6-5 to TRBJ1-1; D gene unclear. What was sequenced was PBMCs. CDR3 loop: CASSSGMEAFF. Here the CDR3 DNA reads TGTGCCAGCAGTTCCGGGATGGAAGCTTTCTTT.